What follows are 31 T cell receptor beta chains derived from one specimen sequenced in a study of CD8 T cells in ankylosing spondylitis. Whole-study findings and limits: Blood of patients with ankylosing spondylitis appeared to be characterized by a TCR beta motif of 8 or 9 highly homologous variants.

TCRdb recomputed calls from the 5' RACE reads with MiXCR, one row per CDR3 protein. Of some 85,000 distinct CDR3 sequences in the sample, about 8.3% were seen once. Their target antigens are unknown. Source material: blood, either unsorted or a sorted T cell fraction (not recorded which). All receptors come from a male donor with ankylosing spondylitis.

This clonotype was seen a handful of times. The chain links TRBV7-9 to TRBJ2-7, with D perhaps matching TRBD2 (5 bases). V shed 5 bases and J shed 4 bases, with 15 bases lying between them. The CDR3 is made up of 14 amino acids. CDR1 is SEHNR and CDR2 is FQNEAQ in the germline V gene (reference sequence). CDR3 in DNA: TGTGCCAGCAGCCCAGAGGACTCGAGATACGAGCAGTACGTC. It codes for CASSPEDSRYEQYV.

This clonotype was counted at least ten times. The chain recombines TRBV5-6 with TRBJ2-1; 11 nucleotides agree with TRBD2. J lost 0 bases, V lost 4 bases, and 12 bases had no gene match. Germline V lookup: CDR1 SGHDT, CDR2 YYEEEE. The CDR3 runs 19 residues. CDR3 sequence: CASSLGIAGGPSSYNEQFF. CDR3 coding DNA: TGTGCCAGCAGCCTTGGAATAGCGGGAGGGCCTTCCTCCTACAATGAGCAGTTCTTC.

This clonotype was found a few times. The rearrangement joins TRBV5-1 to TRBJ2-1; tentatively, D is TRBD2 (7 bases). Per the germline V gene, CDR1 is SGHRS and CDR2 is YFSETQ. This CDR3 comprises 16 residues. V dropped 3 bases and J dropped 0 bases, with 13 bases sitting between them. The CDR3 loop reads CASSWTRGGSYNEQFF. The DNA for the CDR3 is TGCGCCAGCAGCTGGACTAGGGGGGGCTCCTACAATGAGCAGTTCTTC.

J is TRBJ2-3 and V is TRBV10-2; TRBD2 matches 11 bases. The ends lost 6 bases at V and 4 bases at J; junction bases unmatched: 9. Per the germline V gene, CDR1 is WSHSY and CDR2 is SAAADI. The CDR3 is 16 residues long. The CDR3 region is CASRASLAGGADTQYF. Written as DNA, the CDR3 is TGCGCCAGCAGGGCTTCTCTAGCGGGAGGCGCAGATACGCAGTATTTT.

This clonotype was recorded many times. The rearrangement links TRBV3-1 to TRBJ2-3, with D possibly TRBD1 on 6 matching bases. Germline-derived CDR1 and CDR2 are LGHDT and YNNKEL (reference sequence). The germline V and J ends were trimmed by 2 bases and 5 bases, with 11 bases remaining between them. This CDR3 contains 14 residues. The DNA for the CDR3 is TGTGCCAGCAGCCAACAGGGGATACAAGATACGCAGTATTTT. It translates to CASSQQGIQDTQYF.

Many counts were recorded for this clonotype. As DNA, the CDR3 is TGTGCCAGCAGCGGTCAGGGCGACACTGAAGCTTTCTTT. Translation gives CASSGQGDTEAFF. The chain employs TRBV9 and TRBJ1-1, with D tentatively TRBD1 (5 bases). V was clipped by 3 bases and J by 3 bases, with 9 bases between them. This CDR3 has 13 residues. CDR1 and CDR2 (germline): SGDLS, YYNGEE.

This chain links TRBV9 with TRBJ2-7, with a tentative D call TRBD2 (6 bases). V was shortened by 4 bases and J by 5 bases, with 19 bases between the two germline ends. CDR1 is SGDLS and CDR2 is YYNGEE in the germline V gene. This CDR3 comprises 15 residues. The CDR3 coding sequence is TGTGCCAGCAGCTGGGGGGTGGGAGGTCGGGACGAGCAGTACTTC. Its protein product is CASSWGVGGRDEQYF.

Many counts were recorded for this clonotype. The chain joins TRBV3-1 to TRBJ2-2, with a possible D match to TRBD2 (6 bases). Germline V gene data show CDR1 as LGHDT and CDR2 as YNNKEL (reference sequence). The V end lost 4 bases, the J end lost 2 bases, and 8 bases lay between the germline ends. There are 14 residues in the CDR3. The CDR3 sequence is CASSPGLNTGELFF. The DNA for the CDR3 is TGTGCCAGCAGCCCGGGACTTAACACCGGGGAGCTGTTTTTT.

The J gene is TRBJ2-1, the V gene TRBV10-3, with TRBD2 matching 7 bases. From germline, CDR1 is ENHRY and CDR2 SYGVKD. The trim removed 6 bases at V and 9 bases at J, leaving 5 bases unmatched. This CDR3 is 12 amino acids long. DNA for the CDR3: TGTGCCATCAGCTCTAGCGGTTCTGAGCAGTTCTTC. This translates into CAISSSGSEQFF.

This clonotype turned up a few times. The genes are TRBV11-2 and TRBJ2-3; D not resolved. The V gene's germline CDR1 is SGHAT and CDR2 FQNNGV. This CDR3 region has 15 residues. Trimming left V 0 bases short and J 2 bases short, with 9 bases between. DNA of the CDR3: TGTGCCAGCAGCTTAGAGATGACCCCCACAGATACGCAGTATTTT. It codes for CASSLEMTPTDTQYF.

In this sample, this clonotype turned up many times. The chain joins TRBV28 to TRBJ1-4; no definite D call. V lost 7 bases and J lost 10, with 13 bases in between. The CDR3 extends over 12 amino acids. Germline V gene lookup returns CDR1 MDHEN and CDR2 SYDVKM. Written as DNA, the CDR3 is TGTGCCAGCACCCCTCCCCGGGGAAAACTGTTTTTT. As protein: CASTPPRGKLFF.

A few counts support this clonotype. This chain links TRBV24-1 with TRBJ1-1; the D gene is possibly TRBD1 (5 bases). CDR1 is KGHDR, CDR2 SFDVKD, per germline. Trimming left V 6 bases short and J 3 bases short, with 13 bases between. This CDR3 spans 14 amino acids. The CDR3 sequence: CATSRGAWDTEAFF. The CDR3 DNA is TGTGCCACCAGTCGAGGGGCATGGGACACTGAAGCTTTCTTT.

This chain links TRBV5-5 with TRBJ1-3; D is undetermined. CDR1 is SGHKS, CDR2 YYEKEE, per germline (reference sequence). Between the trimmed V and J ends, which lost 0 bases and 7 bases, there was a span of 14 bases. The CDR3 consists of 15 residues. CDR3 residues: CASSLGVRERNTIYF. In DNA form, the CDR3 reads TGTGCCAGCAGCTTGGGGGTACGGGAGAGGAACACCATATATTTT.

The CDR3 region is CAWRARLAAYEQYV. The DNA of the CDR3 is TGTGCCTGGAGAGCCAGACTAGCGGCCTACGAGCAGTACGTC. This chain links TRBV30 with TRBJ2-7; 9 nucleotides match TRBD2. With V trimmed by 3 bases and J by 2 bases, 5 bases remained unmatched. This CDR3 contains 14 residues. Looked up from germline, CDR1 is GTSNPN and CDR2 is SVGIG (reference sequence).

At least ten counts were recorded for this clonotype. The chain couples TRBV3-1 to TRBJ2-5, with 11 bases fitting TRBD2. Unmatched junction bases numbered 10, after V lost 0 bases and J lost 7 bases. The CDR3 is made up of 17 amino acids. Germline V gene lookup returns CDR1 LGHDT and CDR2 YNNKEL (reference sequence). The CDR3 region is CASSQEGSSGGVGTQYF. CDR3 in DNA: TGTGCCAGCAGCCAAGAAGGAAGTAGCGGGGGGGTGGGGACCCAGTACTTC.

This clonotype occurred many times. The gene calls are TRBV5-1 and TRBJ2-7; 7 bases are a match to TRBD1. J gave up 2 bases and V 4 bases, and 9 bases lay outside the gene matches. Looked up from germline, CDR1 is SGHRS and CDR2 is YFSETQ. CDR3 size: 15 residues. The CDR3 here is CASSLWTGTTYEQYF. In DNA, the CDR3 is TGCGCCAGCAGCCTTTGGACAGGAACAACCTACGAGCAGTACTTC. The variable domain in full, completed from reference TRBV5-1 and TRBJ2-7, reads KAGVTQTPRYLIKTRGQQVTLSCSPISGHRSVSWYQQTPGQGLQFLFEYFSETQRNKGNFPGRFSGRQFSNSRSEMNVSTLELGDSALYLCASSLWTGTTYEQYFGPGTRLTVT.

In its sample, this clonotype was seen a few times. This chain joins TRBV7-9 and TRBJ2-3; 13 nucleotides align to TRBD2. The germline gives CDR1 SEHNR, CDR2 FQNEAQ (reference sequence). J lost 4 bases, V lost 3 bases, and 4 bases had no gene match. This CDR3 has 16 residues. For the CDR3, the DNA is TGTGCCAGCAGCTTGCGACTAGCGGGAGGCCCAGATACGCAGTATTTT. This codes for CASSLRLAGGPDTQYF.

This clonotype came up many times. The rearrangement joins TRBV24-1 to TRBJ2-5; either TRBD1 or TRBD2 may supply D (5 bases each). Trimming stripped 10 bases from V and 10 bases from J, with 24 bases between. The V gene's germline CDR1 is KGHDR and CDR2 SFDVKD. The CDR3 has 14 residues. The CDR3 DNA follows: TGTGCCACGGAATCCGGGACCGAAGCCTACCACCAGTACTTC. It codes for CATESGTEAYHQYF.

The chain has TRBV5-6 and TRBJ2-1, with D maybe TRBD1 (6 bases). CDR3 length: 16 residues. Trimming took 6 bases from V and 8 from J, leaving 24 bases between them. CDR1 is SGHDT, CDR2 YYEEEE, per germline. The CDR3 DNA sequence: TGTGCCAGCACCCACTTGGGGTATACAGGGCCCGATGAGCAGTTCTTC. This gives the protein CASTHLGYTGPDEQFF.

This clonotype was detected many times. The chain is built from TRBV24-1 and TRBJ2-1; D perhaps matches TRBD1 (5 bases). This CDR3 region has 12 residues. Trimming removed 0 bases from V and 10 bases from J, with 6 bases in between. The germline gives CDR1 KGHDR, CDR2 SFDVKD. In DNA form, the CDR3 reads TGTGCCACCAGTGATTTGAAGGGGGAGCAGTTCTTC. Its protein is CATSDLKGEQFF.

The CDR3: CASSVAPGAGETQYF. The CDR3, as DNA: TGTGCCAGCAGCGTCGCGCCGGGGGCAGGGGAGACCCAGTACTTC. This chain links TRBV6-1 with TRBJ2-5; D assignment may be TRBD1 or TRBD2 (6 bases each). The CDR3 is made up of 15 amino acids. CDR1 is MNHNS and CDR2 is SASEGT in the germline V gene. Trimming cost V 6 bases and J 5 bases, with 19 bases left between them.

The table lists this clonotype with a few counts. This sequence joins TRBV29-1 and TRBJ1-5; maybe TRBD1 (6 bases). This CDR3 spans 14 amino acids. The V and J ends lost 4 bases and 5 bases respectively, with 15 bases between them. Germline lookup yields CDR1 SQVTM and CDR2 ANQGSEA. CDR3 DNA: TGCAGCGTTGGGGAACAGGGAATAGATCAGCCCCAGCATTTT. As protein: CSVGEQGIDQPQHF. Using reference TRBV29-1 and TRBJ1-5 for the parts outside the CDR3, the full variable domain is SAVISQKPSRDICQRGTSLTIQCQVDSQVTMMFWYRQQPGQSLTLIATANQGSEATYESGFVIDKFPISRPNLTFSTLTVSNMSPEDSSIYLCSVGEQGIDQPQHFGDGTRLSIL.

This clonotype was picked up many times. The V call is TRBV7-9, the J call TRBJ1-6, with D maybe TRBD1 (5 bases). Trimming cost V 5 bases and J 13 bases, with 15 bases left between them. Germline-derived CDR1 and CDR2 are SEHNR and FQNEAQ (reference sequence). There are 13 residues in the CDR3. DNA of the CDR3: TGTGCCAGCAGCCTAGGGACGGTCGGTCCCCTCCACTTT. It yields the protein CASSLGTVGPLHF.

The CDR3 region has the DNA TGCAGTGCCTGGGCGGGGGGACTCCCTCCTTTTAGGAATGAGCAGTTCTTC. Its protein is CSAWAGGLPPFRNEQFF. J is TRBJ2-1 and V is TRBV20-1; 8 nucleotides line up with TRBD2. The germline V gene encodes CDR1 DFQATT and CDR2 SNEGSKA (reference sequence). V lost 6 bases, J lost 7 bases, and 20 bases stayed unmatched. The CDR3 extends over 17 amino acids.

In this sample, this clonotype turned up many times. This rearrangement joins TRBV7-9 to TRBJ1-1; D call uncertain. Germline CDR1 and CDR2: SEHNR and FQNEAQ (reference sequence). The V end was cut by 6 bases, the J end by 6 bases, with 11 bases between. CDR3 size: 12 residues. In nucleotides, the CDR3 is TGTGCCAGCAGTTACCTGGTCTCTGAAGCTTTCTTT. Protein: CASSYLVSEAFF. The full variable domain, in which reference TRBV7-9 and TRBJ1-1 provide the parts outside the CDR3, is DTGVSQNPRHKITKRGQNVTFRCDPISEHNRLYWYRQTLGQGPEFLTYFQNEAQLEKSRLLSDRFSAERPKGSFSTLEIQRTEQGDSAMYLCASSYLVSEAFFGQGTRLTVV.

This clonotype was recorded many times. The chain couples TRBV29-1 to TRBJ2-1; D is unresolved. Per germline, CDR1 SQVTM and CDR2 ANQGSEA. Trimming pared 0 bases from V and 8 bases from J, leaving 8 bases between. This CDR3 is built from 12 residues. The CDR3 sequence is CSVEEVVHEQFF. The CDR3 DNA follows: TGCAGCGTTGAAGAAGTAGTCCATGAGCAGTTCTTC.

This clonotype was detected only a few times. The V gene is TRBV4-2, the J gene TRBJ2-2; either TRBD1 or TRBD2 may supply D (6 bases each). CDR1 and CDR2 from the germline V gene are LGHNA and YNFKEQ. CDR3 size: 14 residues. Trimming removed 4 bases at V and 11 bases at J, with 17 bases between. CDR3 loop: CASSRGAGHHELFF. CDR3 nucleotide sequence: TGTGCCAGCAGCCGGGGGGCGGGACACCATGAGCTGTTTTTT.

This rearrangement joins TRBV2 to TRBJ2-5, with TRBD2 matching over 7 bases. Looked up from germline, CDR1 is SNHLY and CDR2 is FYNNEI. After removal of 10 bases from V and 0 bases from J, the junction contained 5 bases not matched to a gene. The CDR3 covers 13 residues. The CDR3 nucleotides read TGTGCCACCGCCGGGGGGTACCAAGAGACCCAGTACTTC. Residues: CATAGGYQETQYF. Full variable domain (remainder filled in from reference TRBV2 and TRBJ2-5): EPEVTQTPSHQVTQMGQEVILRCVPISNHLYFYWYRQILGQKVEFLVSFYNNEISEKSEIFDDQFSVERPDGSNFTLKIRSTKLEDSAMYFCATAGGYQETQYFGPGTRLLVL.

This clonotype was counted a few times. This sequence joins TRBV3-1 and TRBJ2-3; D might be TRBD2 (6 bases). The CDR3 totals 19 residues. Trimming took 0 bases from V and 0 from J, leaving 19 bases between them. The germline V gene encodes CDR1 LGHDT and CDR2 YNNKEL (reference sequence). CDR3 region: CASSQEGWGTLQSTDTQYF. DNA of the CDR3: TGTGCCAGCAGCCAAGAAGGATGGGGGACTCTTCAAAGCACAGATACGCAGTATTTT.

This clonotype was seen a handful of times. The chain carries TRBV19 and TRBJ2-7; TRBD1 matches 10 bases. The CDR3 length is 15 residues. Germline V lookup: CDR1 LNHDA, CDR2 SQIVND (reference sequence). With 5 bases clipped from V and 3 bases from J, the junction kept 7 bases outside the gene matches. CDR3 bases: TGTGCCAGTAGTGTTAGACAGGGGGCAGGCTACGAGCAGTACTTC. Its protein is CASSVRQGAGYEQYF.

This clonotype showed up many times. The chain combines TRBV24-1 with TRBJ2-1, with a possible D match to TRBD2 (5 bases). Germline V lookup: CDR1 KGHDR, CDR2 SFDVKD. This CDR3 has 14 amino acids. V lost 4 bases and J 4 bases, leaving 10 bases between the germline ends. CDR3 nucleotide sequence: TGTGCCACCAGTGAGGCTAGCTTGTACAATGAGCAGTTCTTC. Its translation is CATSEASLYNEQFF.